A single sample is the source of the 23 T cell receptor beta chains below, sequenced in a study of blood T cell repertoires in COVID-19. Sequencing used immunoSEQ multiplex PCR; TCRdb keeps in-frame clones, though not all of them. The sample holds around 15,000 clones, 88% seen once. The sample consisted of peripheral blood. Source of these receptors: a human donor in a cohort sampled during active COVID-19.

The rearrangement links TRBV19 to TRBJ1-2; D remains unclear. The CDR3 has 12 residues. From germline, CDR1 is LNHDA and CDR2 SQIVND (reference sequence). Trimming left V 8 bases short and J 7 bases short, with 14 bases between. CDR3 DNA: TGTGCCAGTCGGATAGGGTCGCGTGGCTACACCTTC. This sequence encodes CASRIGSRGYTF.

This sequence joins TRBV28 and TRBJ1-5; possibly TRBD1 for D (6 bases). In germline, CDR1 is MDHEN, CDR2 SYDVKM. This CDR3 comprises 14 residues. V lost 4 bases and J 2 bases, leaving 9 bases between the germline ends. CDR3 bases: TGTGCCAGCAGTTCAGGGGCGGGCAATCAGCCCCAGCATTTT. Encoded protein: CASSSGAGNQPQHF.

The rearrangement uses TRBV19 and TRBJ1-2; 10 bases agree with TRBD1. CDR3 size: 18 residues. With 6 bases clipped from V and 0 bases from J, the junction kept 13 bases outside the gene matches. The germline gives CDR1 LNHDA, CDR2 SQIVND (reference sequence). This CDR3 reads CASSPFTGTGVTNYGYTF. The CDR3 DNA reads TGTGCCAGTAGCCCCTTTACCGGGACAGGGGTGACTAACTATGGCTACACCTTC.

The CDR3 DNA is TGTGCCAGCTCACCAGTATTTACGACAGGGGTTTTCACAGATACGCAGTATTTT. Translating it yields CASSPVFTTGVFTDTQYF. This sequence joins TRBV18 and TRBJ2-3; 8 bases fit TRBD1. The CDR3 spans 18 residues. V lost 2 bases and J lost 2; bases outside the gene matches: 12. Germline V CDR1 and CDR2: KGHSH, LQKENI.

For the CDR3, the DNA is TGTGCCAGCAGTGGACAGACAGATACGCAGTATTTT. Translated, it gives CASSGQTDTQYF. J is TRBJ2-3 and V is TRBV25-1, with TRBD1 as a possible D gene (5 bases). The length of the CDR3 is 12 residues. Trimming took off 4 bases at V and 3 bases at J, with 5 bases between the two ends. CDR1 and CDR2 from the germline V gene are MGHDK and SYGVNS.

This chain joins TRBV10-1 and TRBJ2-5; D is undetermined. V lost 3 bases, J lost 5 bases, and 10 bases lay in between. The germline CDR1 and CDR2 sequences are WNHNN and SYGVQD (reference sequence). This CDR3 contains 13 residues. The CDR3 loop is CASSEFSWETQYF. CDR3 bases: TGCGCCAGCAGTGAATTTAGCTGGGAGACCCAGTACTTC.

This clone was detected a few times. The CDR3 region has the DNA TGTGCCAGCTGCCAACTGGGAGGCAGGGGGTATTCACCCCTCCACTTT. The encoded protein is CASCQLGGRGYSPLHF. The J gene is TRBJ1-6, the V gene TRBV6-2 or TRBV6-3, with TRBD1 matching 7 bases. CDR3 size: 16 residues. The germline gives CDR1 MNHEY, CDR2 SVGEGT. Unmatched junction bases numbered 15, after V lost 8 bases and J lost 8 bases.

The V gene is TRBV6-2 or TRBV6-3, the J gene TRBJ1-1; D gene unclear. From germline, CDR1 is MNHEY and CDR2 SVGEGT. V lost 3 bases and J 3 bases, leaving 5 bases between the germline ends. CDR3 length equals 12 residues. The CDR3 loop reads CASSYPYTEAFF. DNA for the CDR3: TGTGCCAGCAGTTATCCATACACTGAAGCTTTCTTT.

The CDR3 region is CAISPGTGPFDNQPQHF. The DNA of the CDR3 is TGTGCCATCAGTCCAGGGACAGGTCCTTTTGACAATCAGCCCCAGCATTTT. The chain uses TRBV10-3 and TRBJ1-5; 8 bases are a match to TRBD1. Unmatched junction bases numbered 12, after V lost 5 bases and J lost 3 bases. CDR1 and CDR2 from the germline V gene are ENHRY and SYGVKD. This CDR3 has 17 residues.

The chain couples TRBV6-5 to TRBJ1-5; 7 bases are a match to TRBD1. The CDR3 loop spans 15 amino acids. Per the germline V gene, CDR1 is MNHEY and CDR2 is SVGAGI. V trimming: 5 bases; J trimming: 2 bases; junction bases outside the gene matches: 6. The CDR3 bases are TGTGCCAGCAGTCTGACAGGGTCCGGCAATCAGCCCCAGCATTTT. This codes for CASSLTGSGNQPQHF.

This clone came up once. CDR3 protein: CSASSHQGKGTQYF. CDR3 nucleotides: TGCAGTGCTAGTTCCCACCAGGGAAAGGGGACCCAGTACTTC. J is TRBJ2-5 and V is TRBV20-1; TRBD1 is a possible D gene (5 bases). V lost 3 bases and J 7 bases, leaving 18 bases between the germline ends. CDR1 is DFQATT and CDR2 is SNEGSKA in the germline V gene (reference sequence). CDR3 size: 14 residues.

The gene calls are TRBV9 and TRBJ1-2; the D is unclear. With 7 bases removed from V and 1 base from J, the gap between germline ends came to 8 bases. The CDR3 is made up of 12 amino acids. Germline-derived CDR1 and CDR2 are SGDLS and YYNGEE. CDR3 bases: TGTGCCAGCGTCCGGGATAACTATGGCTACACCTTC. Its translation is CASVRDNYGYTF. The complete variable domain, with remaining parts taken from reference TRBV9 and TRBJ1-2, reads DSGVTQTPKHLITATGQRVTLRCSPRSGDLSVYWYQQSLDQGLQFLIQYYNGEERAKGNILERFSAQQFPDLHSELNLSSLELGDSALYFCASVRDNYGYTFGSGTRLTVV.

This clone was picked up one time. The V gene is TRBV18, the J gene TRBJ1-6; 7 nucleotides match TRBD1. With V trimmed by 5 bases and J by 7 bases, 11 bases remained unmatched. CDR1 is KGHSH and CDR2 is LQKENI in the germline V gene. CDR3 size: 16 residues. CDR3 DNA: TGTGCCAGCTCAGACAGACAGGGAAGTTGGAATTCACCCCTCCACTTT. Encoded protein: CASSDRQGSWNSPLHF.

The rearrangement links TRBV27 to TRBJ2-7; 8 nucleotides line up with TRBD1. Germline CDR1 is MNHEY and CDR2 is SMNVEV (reference sequence). This CDR3 has 18 residues. J was trimmed by 3 bases and V by 4 bases; bases with no gene match: 17. Here the CDR3 reads CASSSPLRQGTGRYEQYF. The DNA of the CDR3 is TGTGCCAGCAGTTCCCCTCTGAGACAGGGGACCGGTCGCTACGAGCAGTACTTC.

This clone was detected a few times. J is TRBJ1-6 and V is TRBV7-8; a weak D match, TRBD1 (6 bases). CDR1 is SGHVS and CDR2 is FQNEAQ in the germline V gene. There are 18 residues in the CDR3. The V end was cut by 0 bases, the J end by 0 bases, with 12 bases between. The CDR3 region has the DNA TGTGCCAGCAGCTTAGCCAGGCAGGGGAGCTCCTATAATTCACCCCTCCACTTT. Protein: CASSLARQGSSYNSPLHF.

Here the CDR3 reads CASSNILAGGSYNEQFF. Written as DNA, the CDR3 is TGCGCCAGCAGCAACATCCTAGCGGGGGGCTCCTACAATGAGCAGTTCTTC. This rearrangement joins TRBV5-1 to TRBJ2-1; 11 bases align to TRBD2. The CDR3 is 17 residues long. V dropped 4 bases and J dropped 0; count of bases not matched to a gene: 6. Germline V gene sequence: CDR1 SGHRS, CDR2 YFSETQ.

The V gene is TRBV28, the J gene TRBJ2-7; 9 nucleotides agree with TRBD1. CDR3 length: 16 residues. Trimming removed 6 bases from V and 3 bases from J; junction bases left unmatched: 12. CDR1 MDHEN and CDR2 SYDVKM come from the germline V gene. CDR3 sequence: CASSPSRDRAFYEQYF. The CDR3 coding sequence is TGTGCCAGCAGCCCGAGCCGGGACAGGGCCTTCTACGAGCAGTACTTC. Full variable domain (outside the CDR3, taken from reference TRBV28 and TRBJ2-7): DVKVTQSSRYLVKRTGEKVFLECVQDMDHENMFWYRQDPGLGLRLIYFSYDVKMKEKGDIPEGYSVSREKKERFSLILESASTNQTSMYLCASSPSRDRAFYEQYFGPGTRLTVT.

This clone turned up a few times. The gene calls are TRBV27 and TRBJ1-5; tentatively, D is TRBD1 (6 bases). This CDR3 comprises 14 residues. Germline CDR1 MNHEY, CDR2 SMNVEV (reference sequence). V gave up 6 bases and J gave up 3 bases, with 12 bases separating them. In nucleotides, the CDR3 is TGTGCCAGCAGCCCGGGACACCTCAATCAGCCCCAGCATTTT. This sequence encodes CASSPGHLNQPQHF.

A single count supports this clone. The genes are TRBV5-8 and TRBJ2-3, with D possibly TRBD2 on 5 matching bases. Between the trimmed V and J ends, which lost 4 bases and 3 bases, there was a span of 18 bases. Looked up from germline, CDR1 is SGHTS and CDR2 is YDEGEE. The CDR3 is made up of 16 amino acids. CDR3 protein: CASSPTNVGFTDTQYF. The CDR3 DNA reads as TGTGCCAGCAGCCCGACTAACGTGGGGTTTACAGATACGCAGTATTTT.

The chain carries TRBV3-1 (or the pseudogene TRBV3-2) and TRBJ1-1, with D hard to call. The V gene's germline CDR1 is LGHDT and CDR2 YNNKEL (reference sequence). The ends were cut back, 4 bases at V and 7 bases at J, with 16 bases in the middle. This CDR3 comprises 14 residues. The CDR3 DNA follows: TGTGCCAGCAGCCCTCCTCCCAGTACAGATGAAGCTTTCTTT. As protein: CASSPPPSTDEAFF.

This clone was seen a few times. The V gene is TRBV7-2, the J gene TRBJ1-1, with D uncertain. Trimming stripped 3 bases from V and 0 bases from J, with 8 bases between. Germline loops: CDR1 SGHTA, CDR2 FQGNSA. This CDR3 region has 14 residues. The CDR3 sequence: CASSFYSMNTEAFF. As DNA, the CDR3 is TGTGCCAGCAGCTTCTACTCCATGAACACTGAAGCTTTCTTT.

The chain carries TRBV5-1 and TRBJ2-2; D is perhaps TRBD2 (6 bases). CDR1 and CDR2 (germline): SGHRS, YFSETQ. The CDR3 is 15 residues long. The V end lost 1 base, the J end lost 5 bases, and 12 bases lay between the germline ends. The CDR3 region has the DNA TGCGCCAGCAGCTTGCCCGGGGGTAAAACCGGGGAGCTGTTTTTT. Translation: CASSLPGGKTGELFF. Looking up the rest from reference TRBV5-1 and TRBJ2-2 gives the full variable domain: KAGVTQTPRYLIKTRGQQVTLSCSPISGHRSVSWYQQTPGQGLQFLFEYFSETQRNKGNFPGRFSGRQFSNSRSEMNVSTLELGDSALYLCASSLPGGKTGELFFGEGSRLTVL.

J is TRBJ1-4 and V is TRBV19, with 12 bases aligning to TRBD1. Unmatched junction bases numbered 13, after V lost 3 bases and J lost 8 bases. Germline lookup yields CDR1 LNHDA and CDR2 SQIVND (reference sequence). The CDR3 sequence is 18 residues long. The CDR3 bases are TGTGCCAGTAGTATTGGGACAGGGGGCTTGTCCACTAGAGAAAAACTGTTTTTT. Amino acid sequence: CASSIGTGGLSTREKLFF.